This T cell receptor beta chain was sequenced in a study of monozygotic twins with inflammatory bowel disease. Notes on the study in general: IBD patients shared fewer clonotypes with others than healthy twins, especially with disease activity. Repertoire likeness was no different across concordant and discordant twins, perhaps owing to restricted power.

Concerning this clonotype: Its antigen is not identified.

Germline V CDR1 and CDR2: SGHDT, YYEEEE. CDR3 length: 12 amino acids. From 3500 ng of total RNA, each TCR library was prepared. The template switching step added UMIs that contained a 6-nucleotide sample barcode. TCRdb reprocessed the 5' RACE reads and keeps a single row for each CDR3 protein, giving no DNA. This listing includes over 110,000 distinct CDR3 sequences. The sample taken for sequencing was blood. The origin of this receptor is a human donor with ulcerative colitis or Crohn's disease, or a healthy co-twin of an affected twin (not recorded which). The gene calls are TRBV5-6 and TRBJ2-3. The CDR3 reads CASTLLTDTQYF.